The 12 T cell receptor beta chains presented below share a single source sample, sequenced in a study of blood T cell repertoires in COVID-19. Method: immunoSEQ multiplex PCR; TCRdb's copy keeps in-frame clones and lacks some. The sample records roughly 200,000 clones, approximately 85% being singletons. Sequenced material: PBMCs or T cells enriched from blood (not recorded which). These receptors all come from a woman aged 25 to 39 who had recovered from COVID-19.

The V call is TRBV27, the J call TRBJ1-5; possible D gene TRBD1, 5 bases. Germline V CDR1 and CDR2: MNHEY, SMNVEV (reference sequence). CDR3 size: 15 residues. The V gene lost 3 bases and the J gene lost 0 bases, with 9 bases spanning the gap. In DNA form, the CDR3 reads TGTGCCAGCAGTTTCGCAGGGCGTAGCAATCAGCCCCAGCATTTT. This translates into CASSFAGRSNQPQHF.

DNA for the CDR3: TGTGCCAGCAGCTCCTACTCCACAGATACGCAGTATTTT. Translating gives CASSSYSTDTQYF. The V call is TRBV7-3, the J call TRBJ2-3, with no clear D. Germline CDR1 and CDR2: SGHTA and FQGTGA. The CDR3 spans 13 residues. V lost 4 bases and J lost 2, with 7 bases in between.

CDR3 nucleotide sequence: TGTGCCAGCAAAGCCGCCAAGAACACTGAAGCTTTCTTT. Its translation is CASKAAKNTEAFF. The genes are TRBV6-5 and TRBJ1-1; D is uncertain. CDR3 length: 13 residues. From germline, CDR1 is MNHEY and CDR2 SVGAGI. The V and J ends lost 7 bases and 1 base respectively, with 10 bases between them.

The V and J genes are TRBV7-9 and TRBJ2-1; unclear D gene. This CDR3 spans 15 amino acids. V was clipped by 3 bases and J by 7 bases, with 16 bases between them. Looked up from germline, CDR1 is SEHNR and CDR2 is FQNEAQ (reference sequence). The DNA of the CDR3 is TGTGCCAGCAGCTTCTATAGAGACTCTCCTAATGAGCAGTTCTTC. Residues: CASSFYRDSPNEQFF.

A single count supports this clone. The rearrangement links TRBV19 to TRBJ2-3, with D possibly being TRBD2 (5 bases). The CDR3 extends over 16 amino acids. V was clipped by 6 bases and J by 0 bases, with 16 bases between them. Germline V CDR1 and CDR2: LNHDA, SQIVND (reference sequence). The CDR3, as DNA: TGTGCCAGTAGCCACCCCCCGCGCGGGAGCACAGATACGCAGTATTTT. It translates to CASSHPPRGSTDTQYF.

The CDR3 region is CASGRADAETQYF. The CDR3 DNA follows: TGTGCCAGCGGGAGGGCCGATGCAGAGACCCAGTACTTC. V gene TRBV6-5 combines with J gene TRBJ2-5, with 7 bases matching TRBD2. Trimming at V came to 8 bases and at J to 4 bases, leaving 7 bases not matched to a gene. Per the germline V gene, CDR1 is MNHEY and CDR2 is SVGAGI. The CDR3 runs to 13 residues.

The genes are TRBV19 and TRBJ1-5; 8 bases fit TRBD1. This CDR3 has 15 residues. Germline V gives CDR1 LNHDA, CDR2 SQIVND (reference sequence). With 4 bases clipped from V and 9 bases from J, the junction kept 11 bases outside the gene matches. CDR3 in DNA: TGTGCCAGTAGTAGGGGACAGGAGAAATCATCGCCCCAGCATTTT. It encodes CASSRGQEKSSPQHF.

The V and J genes are TRBV10-2 and TRBJ1-2; possibly TRBD1 for D (5 bases). Germline lookup yields CDR1 WSHSY and CDR2 SAAADI. Trimming took off 6 bases at V and 8 bases at J, with 13 bases between the two ends. The CDR3 runs to 12 residues. DNA of the CDR3: TGCGCCAGCAGGGAAGGGGACTCGGGCTACACCTTC. Protein product: CASREGDSGYTF.

The chain recombines TRBV3-1 (or the pseudogene TRBV3-2) with TRBJ1-3, with unresolved D. V shed 1 base and J shed 2 bases, with 9 bases lying between them. This CDR3 is built from 15 residues. Germline V CDR1 and CDR2: LGHDT, YNNKEL (reference sequence). The CDR3 DNA is TGTGCCAGCAGCCAAGGGGCCGGCACTGGAAACACCATATATTTT. It encodes CASSQGAGTGNTIYF.

The rearrangement links TRBV11-3 to TRBJ2-3, with D hard to call. Between the trimmed V and J ends, which lost 1 base and 6 bases, there was a span of 11 bases. Germline V CDR1 and CDR2: SGHNT, YENEEA. This CDR3 has 14 amino acids. The CDR3 coding sequence is TGTGCCAGCAGCTTAGGAGATTCAACCGATACGCAGTATTTT. Protein product: CASSLGDSTDTQYF.

J is TRBJ2-1 and V is TRBV19; D might be TRBD2 (6 bases). Germline values: CDR1 LNHDA, CDR2 SQIVND (reference sequence). The CDR3 totals 14 residues. V lost 4 bases, J lost 2 bases, and 9 bases lay in between. As DNA, the CDR3 is TGTGCCAGTAGTACCGGGACTCCCTACAATGAGCAGTTCTTC. Amino acids: CASSTGTPYNEQFF.

V usage is TRBV29-1 and J usage is TRBJ2-2; a weak D match, TRBD1 (6 bases). Germline CDR1 SQVTM, CDR2 ANQGSEA. V shed 6 bases and J shed 0 bases, with 8 bases lying between them. The CDR3 has 13 residues. The CDR3 DNA reads TGCAGCGTCCCAGGGGCGAACACCGGGGAGCTGTTTTTT. Its translation: CSVPGANTGELFF.